This entry is about one T cell receptor (beta chain). This specimen belongs to a study of regulatory T cells in long-lasting Graves disease. Libraries of TCR beta came from iRepertoire HTBI primers plus Arm-PCR of CDR3 regions. Each CDR3 protein is one row after TCRdb ran MiXCR on the multiplex PCR reads. The profile covers roughly 400,000 distinct CDR3 sequences, with less than 20% appearing a single time and about a quarter taken by the ten largest. The time point was: newly diagnosed GD, antithyroid drugs for less than 3 months. The TCR library was made from RNA extracted from PBMCs. These data also formed part of another study, on T cells in Graves' hyperthyroidism and ophthalmopathy. That study reports: Carried out on the TCR CDR3, a first-round RT-PCR used the HTBI primer set.

The sequenced sample was peripheral blood mononuclear cells (PBMCs), obtained at new diagnosis, from a patient treated with antithyroid drugs. This TCR came from a woman aged 18-29 years with Graves disease.

Here the CDR3 reads CASSLEGWYTNTEAFF. In nucleotides, the CDR3 is TGCGCCAGCAGCTTGGAGGGTTGGTATACCAACACTGAAGCTTTCTTT. V gene TRBV5-1 combines with J gene TRBJ1-1, with D uncertain. Trimming cost V 0 bases and J 2 bases, with 14 bases left between them. This CDR3 is built from 16 residues. Per germline, CDR1 SGHRS and CDR2 YFSETQ.